This T cell receptor (beta chain) was sequenced during a study of OX40 agonist ivuxolimab in advanced cancers. Study information: Partial responses were recorded for three patients, including one with hepatocellular carcinoma and two with cutaneous melanoma.

Study-level findings and limits: Expanded peripheral T-cell antigen specificity went undetermined. At 0.1 to 3.0 mg/kg, clonal expansion of CD4+ and CD8+ blood T cells had occurred by week 6.

Autoimmune disease history or systemic immunosuppression led to patients being barred. A remark on this clone: The antigen is unknown.

TCRdb's table, derived via immunoSEQ multiplex PCR, lists solely in-frame clones and lacks some. The profile covers approximately 15,000 clones, with 84% appearing a single time and approximately 72% taken by the ten largest. Germline CDR1 SGHRS, CDR2 YFSETQ. The CDR3 is 17 amino acids. J gave up 4 bases and V 0 bases, and 8 bases lay outside the gene matches. The sample was CD4+ or CD8+ T cells sorted from blood, taken in a trial of the OX40 agonist ivuxolimab. The TCR originated in an adult with an advanced solid tumor such as melanoma, head and neck, liver or kidney cancer. The rearrangement links TRBV5-1 to TRBJ1-5; the match to TRBD1 covers 9 bases. This CDR3 is CASSLEKPGQGNQPQHF. CDR3 nucleotides: TGCGCCAGCAGCTTGGAGAAACCGGGACAGGGAAATCAGCCCCAGCATTTT.